Listed below are T cell receptor beta chains from one sample, sequenced in a study of T cell changes during pregnancy in multiple sclerosis. TCRdb's copy holds only in-frame clones and misses some; the assay was immunoSEQ multiplex PCR. The sample yields over 60,000 clones, about 89% seen once. The sample in question was peripheral blood, obtained in the first trimester of pregnancy. The receptors shown here come from a female donor with multiple sclerosis, enrolled in a pregnancy study. Both conserved end residues are part of each CDR3. The order of the fields is CDR3 DNA, CDR3 protein, V gene, J gene, D gene, clone size. A D gene is named only where the DNA matches it firmly. Not all rows give a size; the values are once, few, many and, for expanded clones, a class.

TGCAGCGTTGAAGAGGTCTGGGCGGGGCGCGGGGAGCAGTACTTC	CSVEEVWAGRGEQYF	TRBV29-1	TRBJ2-7	.	.
TGCGCCAGCAGCGCCGACTCAGGGGGCTATGGCTACACCTTC	CASSADSGGYGYTF	TRBV5-1	TRBJ1-2	TRBD1	.
TGTGCCAGCAGCTCAACTGGGACAGCTGACAATGAGCAGTTCTTC	CASSSTGTADNEQFF	TRBV7-9	TRBJ2-1	TRBD1	.
TGTGCCAGCAGCGACAGGAATGAAAAACTGTTTTTT	CASSDRNEKLFF	TRBV9	TRBJ1-4	.	.
TGTGCCACCAGCAGAGATAAGGGAGGGGGCACTGAAGCTTTCTTT	CATSRDKGGGTEAFF	TRBV15	TRBJ1-1	.	.
TGTGCCAGCAGCTTCCCGGGACTAGGTGGGGGGGGGCAGTTCTTC	CASSFPGLGGGGQFF	TRBV7-2	TRBJ2-1	TRBD2	few
TGTGCCATCAGAAACAGGGTAGGCGAGACCCAGTACTTC	CAIRNRVGETQYF	TRBV10-3	TRBJ2-5	.	.
TGTGCCAGCAGTGACTTCGGACAGGGTGGCACAGATACGCAGTATTTT	CASSDFGQGGTDTQYF	TRBV6-4	TRBJ2-3	TRBD1	.
TGTGCCAGCCTATGGCGGGGGCTAGGATCTGGGGCCAACGTCCTGACTTTC	CASLWRGLGSGANVLTF	TRBV2	TRBJ2-6	.	.
TGTGCCAGCAACGGCGGGGGGGCCCCGTCCTACGAGCAGTACTTC	CASNGGGAPSYEQYF	TRBV6-5	TRBJ2-7	TRBD2	.